This T cell receptor beta chain was recovered during a study of low-dose radiotherapy and immunotherapy resistance in tumors (dated 2022 in TCRdb). Regarding the study in general: In Cohort 1, each fraction delivered 0.5 Gy every 2 weeks, and the prescribed total PTV dose was 6.5 Gy. No randomization into treatment groups was done for the people taking part in the trial. In Cohort 2, 1 Gy per fraction was delivered every two weeks, for a total of 13 Gy over 26 weeks. Patients took aspirin 300 mg orally once daily for four cycles, starting on cycle 1 day 1. Every two weeks, patients got intravenous cyclophosphamide at 200 mg/m2, given one day ahead of each radiation and immunotherapy administration. Eight patients were included in the translational analysis: three from the first dose cohort and the first five from the second dose cohort. Patients were given nivolumab as a 240 mg flat dose every two weeks and ipilimumab at 1 mg/kg every six weeks, with both drugs delivered intravenously.

Worth noting for this clonotype: The antigen this receptor binds is unknown. Qualities for individual bases were not recorded, and no much larger clone is one base off.

First-strand cDNA was synthesized using Superscript III and a set of TRAV- and TRBV-specific primers, so that both TCRalpha and TCRbeta chains were covered. TCRs were amplified for about 20 PCR cycles with Phusion, using a constant-region primer paired with the adapter attached to the V primers. The MessageAmp II aRNA Amplification Kit was used to amplify the isolated mRNA, with in vitro transcription run for under 20 hours at 37 degrees C. mRNA for TCR sequencing was isolated with the Dynabeads mRNA DIRECT Purification Kit. Indexed Illumina adapters were added in a second Phusion PCR of around 23 cycles, and the PCR products were purified with AMPure XP beads. Per the original workflow: Using custom Perl scripts, TCR sequences encoding the same protein were pooled, out-of-frame sequences were removed, and the abundance of each clonotype was computed. Any TCR sequence backed by just one read was left out of the analysis. Among the metrics used to describe the repertoires were Shannon entropy, Gini index, clonality, richness, and the frequency of TCRs shared between repertoires. TCRdb took the public reads, trimmed them with fastp at Q25, ran MiXCR for clone calling and kept in-frame beta chains. Each record represents a unique CDR3 protein, reported with the most common genes and DNA among its rows. The V and J calls come from TCRdb's annotation, not from the publication. The sample includes more than 10,000 distinct CDR3 sequences, with 60% observed a single time. The leading ten clones occupy about 8.3% of the sample.

Donors were enrolled in RACIN, a single-arm phase I dose-escalation trial in which nivolumab, ipilimumab, aspirin, low-dose cyclophosphamide and low-dose radiotherapy were combined. Eligible patients had advanced, TIL-negative solid tumors. CDR1 and CDR2, per the germline V gene (reference sequence), are PRHDT and FYEKMQ. The CDR3 goes from the cysteine to the phenylalanine over 13 residues. Of the read, only the CDR3 DNA is kept; its 39 bases are in frame from base 1. Trimming takes 5 bases from V and 13 bases from J, and the germline ends sit 15 bases apart. The receptor's source is a human donor with advanced metastatic prostate, ovarian, gallbladder or colorectal cancer (not recorded which). This table probably holds off-target reads from a library built for another chain. The rearranged segments are TRBV13 and TRBJ1-6, with the D gene not clear enough to name. The sequence in DNA is TGTGCCAGCAGCCCCTCTGGGTATCGGCCCCTCCACTTT. The resulting protein is CASSPSGYRPLHF.